The T cell receptor beta chain under discussion was sequenced for a study of graft-versus-host responses after intestinal transplantation. Study context: Anti-thymocyte globulin was used for induction in all recipients, who then took tacrolimus and steroids for roughly 3 years. Study-level results: GvH clones occurred in recipient marrow; some first appeared in ileum or blood. With peak circulating GvH clone levels came an association with early post-transplant HvG declines.

A note on this clone: Its antigen remains unidentified.

The table came from immunoSEQ multiplex PCR; TCRdb's copy has only in-frame clones and leaves some out. The sample lists around 110,000 clones, about 91% occurring once. This clonotype was obtained from a human donor who was the organ donor for an intestinal transplant. The specimen comprised unstimulated CD4+ T cells sorted from spleen or lymph node cells, sampled before transplant.

The CDR3 spells CASSVAYDGEKLFF. The CDR3 bases are TGTGCCAGCAGCGTAGCGTACGATGGGGAAAAACTGTTTTTT. The chain joins TRBV9 to TRBJ1-4, with no clear D. Trimming took 0 bases from V and 8 from J, leaving 11 bases between them. The CDR3 consists of 14 residues. Germline V gene data show CDR1 as SGDLS and CDR2 as YYNGEE. Full variable domain (rest looked up from reference TRBV9 and TRBJ1-4): DSGVTQTPKHLITATGQRVTLRCSPRSGDLSVYWYQQSLDQGLQFLIQYYNGEERAKGNILERFSAQQFPDLHSELNLSSLELGDSALYFCASSVAYDGEKLFFGSGTQLSVL.